This T cell receptor (beta chain) was obtained from a study of OX40 agonist ivuxolimab in advanced cancers. About the research overall: Dose-escalation patients were diagnosed with hepatocellular carcinoma, melanoma, renal cell cancer or head and neck cancer. Study results and limitations: Averaged across samples, CD8+ T cells carried more expanded clones than CD4+ did.

With respect to this clone: Its antigen remains unknown.

The CDR3 contains 15 residues. V gave up 5 bases and J gave up 5 bases, with 18 bases separating them. Germline values: CDR1 SEHNR, CDR2 FQNEAQ (reference sequence). Profiling relied on immunoSEQ multiplex PCR, and the TCRdb table lists in-frame clones only, not all of them. The data contain about 60,000 clones, about four fifths of them seen just once; the ten biggest clones take up roughly 0.99%. The sequence came from an adult with an advanced solid tumor such as melanoma, head and neck, liver or kidney cancer. This chain links TRBV7-9 with TRBJ1-2; D is perhaps TRBD1 (6 bases). The specimen was CD4+ or CD8+ T cells sorted from blood, collected in a trial of the OX40 agonist ivuxolimab. The CDR3 region is CASSLTSGTPYGYTF. The CDR3, as DNA: TGTGCCAGCAGCCTCACGTCCGGGACACCGTATGGCTACACCTTC.